This T cell receptor (beta chain) derives from a study of shared clonotypes between healthy human individuals. Points from the study as a whole: Sample collection involved blood only; tissue repertoires are likely different.

There are 16 residues in the CDR3. Germline V gives CDR1 LNHDA, CDR2 SQIVND (reference sequence). Between the trimmed V and J ends, which lost 3 bases and 0 bases, there was a span of 14 bases. Profiling relied on immunoSEQ multiplex PCR, and the TCRdb table lists in-frame clones only, not all of them. Here the sample spans a few hundred thousand clones, around 80% being singletons. Healthy adults negative for HIV, lacking recent acute infections or vaccinations, served as donors. Each unsorted sample relied on approximately 94 million PBMCs as its source of genomic DNA. To note about this clone: Its antigen remains unidentified.

The TCR originated in a middle-aged woman in good health. Some clones in this sample may be carry-over from other donors' samples. Material: PBMCs. This sequence joins TRBV19 and TRBJ2-5, with D possibly matching TRBD2 (5 bases). The CDR3 spells CASSIGGGGYQETQYF. The CDR3 DNA follows: TGTGCCAGTAGTATCGGCGGTGGCGGGTACCAAGAGACCCAGTACTTC.